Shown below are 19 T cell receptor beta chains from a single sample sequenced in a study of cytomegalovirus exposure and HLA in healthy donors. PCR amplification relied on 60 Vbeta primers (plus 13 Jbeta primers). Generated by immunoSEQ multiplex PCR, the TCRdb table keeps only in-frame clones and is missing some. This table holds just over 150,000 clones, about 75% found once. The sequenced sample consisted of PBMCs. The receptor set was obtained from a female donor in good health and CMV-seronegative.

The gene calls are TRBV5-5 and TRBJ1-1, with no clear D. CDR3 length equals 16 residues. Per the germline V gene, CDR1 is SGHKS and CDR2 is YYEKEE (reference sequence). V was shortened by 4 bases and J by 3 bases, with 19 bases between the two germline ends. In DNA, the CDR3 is TGTGCCAGCAGCCGAGGTCCACCCGAGGGAGACACTGAAGCTTTCTTT. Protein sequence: CASSRGPPEGDTEAFF.

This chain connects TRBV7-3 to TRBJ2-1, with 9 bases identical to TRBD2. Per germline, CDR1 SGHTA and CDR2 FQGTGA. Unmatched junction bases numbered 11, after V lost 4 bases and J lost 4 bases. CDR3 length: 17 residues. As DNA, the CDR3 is TGTGCCAGCAGCTCGCCGGGGGCGGGAGGGGGGTACAATGAGCAGTTCTTC. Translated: CASSSPGAGGGYNEQFF.

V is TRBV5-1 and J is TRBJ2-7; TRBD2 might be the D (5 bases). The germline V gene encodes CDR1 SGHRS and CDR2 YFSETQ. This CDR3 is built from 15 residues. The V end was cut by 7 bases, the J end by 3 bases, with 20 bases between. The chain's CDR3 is CASRVSGVDVYEQYF. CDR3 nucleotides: TGCGCCAGCCGGGTCTCCGGGGTGGATGTCTACGAGCAGTACTTC.

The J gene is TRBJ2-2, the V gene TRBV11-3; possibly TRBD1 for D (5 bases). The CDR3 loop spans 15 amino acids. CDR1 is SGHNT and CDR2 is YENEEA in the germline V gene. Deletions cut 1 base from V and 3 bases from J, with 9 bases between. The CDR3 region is CASSLGDRYTGELFF. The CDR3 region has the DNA TGTGCCAGCAGCTTAGGTGACAGATACACCGGGGAGCTGTTTTTT.

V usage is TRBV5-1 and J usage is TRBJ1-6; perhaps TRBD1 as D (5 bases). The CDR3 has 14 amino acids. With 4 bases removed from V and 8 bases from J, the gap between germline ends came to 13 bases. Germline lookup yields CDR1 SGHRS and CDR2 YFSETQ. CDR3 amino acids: CASSMDGGDSPLHF. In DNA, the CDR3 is TGCGCCAGCAGCATGGACGGGGGGGATTCACCCCTCCACTTT.

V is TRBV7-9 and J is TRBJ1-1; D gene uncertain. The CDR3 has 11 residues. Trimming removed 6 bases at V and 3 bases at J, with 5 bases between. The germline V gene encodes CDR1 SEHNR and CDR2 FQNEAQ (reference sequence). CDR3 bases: TGTGCCAGCAGTCAGGACACTGAAGCTTTCTTT. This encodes CASSQDTEAFF. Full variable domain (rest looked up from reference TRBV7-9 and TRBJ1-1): DTGVSQNPRHKITKRGQNVTFRCDPISEHNRLYWYRQTLGQGPEFLTYFQNEAQLEKSRLLSDRFSAERPKGSFSTLEIQRTEQGDSAMYLCASSQDTEAFFGQGTRLTVV.

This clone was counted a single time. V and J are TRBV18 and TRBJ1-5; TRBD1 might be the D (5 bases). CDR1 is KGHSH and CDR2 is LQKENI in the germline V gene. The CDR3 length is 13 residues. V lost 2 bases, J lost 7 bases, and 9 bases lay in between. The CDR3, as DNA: TGTGCCAGCTCACCAACGGGGGACCAGCCCCAGCATTTT. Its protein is CASSPTGDQPQHF.

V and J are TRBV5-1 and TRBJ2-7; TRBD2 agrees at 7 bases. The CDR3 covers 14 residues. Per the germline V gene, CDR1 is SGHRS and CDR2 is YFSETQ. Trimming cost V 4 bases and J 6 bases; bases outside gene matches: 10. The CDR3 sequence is CASSEGFGGGEQYF. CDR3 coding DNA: TGCGCCAGCAGCGAGGGGTTCGGCGGGGGCGAGCAGTACTTC. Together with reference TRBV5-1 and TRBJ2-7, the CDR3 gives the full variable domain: KAGVTQTPRYLIKTRGQQVTLSCSPISGHRSVSWYQQTPGQGLQFLFEYFSETQRNKGNFPGRFSGRQFSNSRSEMNVSTLELGDSALYLCASSEGFGGGEQYFGPGTRLTVT.

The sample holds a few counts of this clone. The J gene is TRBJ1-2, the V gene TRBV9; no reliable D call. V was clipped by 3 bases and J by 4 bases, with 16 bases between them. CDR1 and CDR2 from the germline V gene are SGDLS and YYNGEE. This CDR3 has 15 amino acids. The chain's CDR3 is CASSENSGQVYGYTF. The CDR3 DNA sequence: TGTGCCAGCAGCGAGAACAGTGGGCAGGTCTATGGCTACACCTTC.

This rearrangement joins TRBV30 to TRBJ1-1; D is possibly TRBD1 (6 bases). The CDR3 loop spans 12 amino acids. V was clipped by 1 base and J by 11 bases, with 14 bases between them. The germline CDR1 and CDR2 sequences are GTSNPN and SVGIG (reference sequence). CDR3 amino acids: CAWSDPTGWAFF. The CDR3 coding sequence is TGTGCCTGGAGTGACCCAACAGGGTGGGCTTTCTTT. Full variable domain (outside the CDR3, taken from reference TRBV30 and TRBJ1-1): SQTIHQWPATLVQPVGSPLSLECTVEGTSNPNLYWYRQAAGRGLQLLFYSVGIGQISSEVPQNLSASRPQDRQFILSSKKLLLSDSGFYLCAWSDPTGWAFFGQGTRLTVV.

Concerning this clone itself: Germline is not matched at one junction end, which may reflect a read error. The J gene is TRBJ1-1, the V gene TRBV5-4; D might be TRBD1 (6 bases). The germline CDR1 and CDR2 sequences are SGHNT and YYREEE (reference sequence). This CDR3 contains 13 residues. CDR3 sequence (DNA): TGTGACAGCAGCTTTACAGGGTCCACTGAAGCTTTCTTT. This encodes CDSSFTGSTEAFF.

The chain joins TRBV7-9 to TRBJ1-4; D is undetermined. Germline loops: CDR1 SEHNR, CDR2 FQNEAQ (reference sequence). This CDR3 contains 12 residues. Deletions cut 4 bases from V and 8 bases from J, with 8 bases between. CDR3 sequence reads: CASSYVREKLFF. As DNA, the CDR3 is TGTGCCAGCAGCTATGTTAGAGAAAAACTGTTTTTT.

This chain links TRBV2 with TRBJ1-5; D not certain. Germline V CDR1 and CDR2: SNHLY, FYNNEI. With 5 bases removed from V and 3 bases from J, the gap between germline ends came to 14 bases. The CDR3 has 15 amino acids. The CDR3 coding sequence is TGTGCCAGCAGTACCTTAGGAGGTTTCAATCAGCCCCAGCATTTT. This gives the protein CASSTLGGFNQPQHF.

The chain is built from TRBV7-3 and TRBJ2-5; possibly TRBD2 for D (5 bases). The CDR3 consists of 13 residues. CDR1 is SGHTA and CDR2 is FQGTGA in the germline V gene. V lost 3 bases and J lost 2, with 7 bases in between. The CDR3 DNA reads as TGTGCCAGCAGCTTGGGAGCTCAAGAGACCCAGTACTTC. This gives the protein CASSLGAQETQYF.

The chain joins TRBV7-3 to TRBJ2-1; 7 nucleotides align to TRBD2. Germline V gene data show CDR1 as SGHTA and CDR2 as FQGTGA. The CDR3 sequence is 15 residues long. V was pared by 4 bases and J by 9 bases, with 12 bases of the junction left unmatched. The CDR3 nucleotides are TGTGCCAGCAGCTCTCGCGGGAGCCCGGGCCCTGAGCAGTTCTTC. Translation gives CASSSRGSPGPEQFF.

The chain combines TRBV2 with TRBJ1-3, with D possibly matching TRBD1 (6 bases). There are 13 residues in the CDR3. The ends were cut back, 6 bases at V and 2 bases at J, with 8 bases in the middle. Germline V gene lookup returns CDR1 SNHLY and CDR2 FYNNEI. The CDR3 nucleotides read TGTGCCAGCAGCCAGGGGACTGGAAACACCATATATTTT. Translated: CASSQGTGNTIYF.

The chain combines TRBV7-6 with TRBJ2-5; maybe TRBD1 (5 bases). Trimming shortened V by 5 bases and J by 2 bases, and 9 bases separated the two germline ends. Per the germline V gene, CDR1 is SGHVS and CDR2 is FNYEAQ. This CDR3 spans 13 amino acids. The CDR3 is CASSMGLQETQYF. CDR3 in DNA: TGTGCCAGCAGCATGGGGCTACAAGAGACCCAGTACTTC.

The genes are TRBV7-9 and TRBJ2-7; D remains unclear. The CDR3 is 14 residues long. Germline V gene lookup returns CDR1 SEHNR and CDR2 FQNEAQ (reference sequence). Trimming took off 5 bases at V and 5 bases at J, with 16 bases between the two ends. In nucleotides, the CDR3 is TGTGCCAGCAGCCGCAGGCCAGAGATCGACGAGCAGTACTTC. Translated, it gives CASSRRPEIDEQYF. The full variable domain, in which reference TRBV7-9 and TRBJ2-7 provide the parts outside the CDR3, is DTGVSQNPRHKITKRGQNVTFRCDPISEHNRLYWYRQTLGQGPEFLTYFQNEAQLEKSRLLSDRFSAERPKGSFSTLEIQRTEQGDSAMYLCASSRRPEIDEQYFGPGTRLTVT.

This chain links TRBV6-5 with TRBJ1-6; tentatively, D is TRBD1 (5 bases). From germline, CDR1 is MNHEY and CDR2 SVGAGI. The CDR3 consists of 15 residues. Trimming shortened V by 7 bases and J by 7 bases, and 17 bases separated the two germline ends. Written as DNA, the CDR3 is TGTGCCAGCACCTACTTTTGGGGCTCGAATTCACCCCTCCACTTT. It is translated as CASTYFWGSNSPLHF.